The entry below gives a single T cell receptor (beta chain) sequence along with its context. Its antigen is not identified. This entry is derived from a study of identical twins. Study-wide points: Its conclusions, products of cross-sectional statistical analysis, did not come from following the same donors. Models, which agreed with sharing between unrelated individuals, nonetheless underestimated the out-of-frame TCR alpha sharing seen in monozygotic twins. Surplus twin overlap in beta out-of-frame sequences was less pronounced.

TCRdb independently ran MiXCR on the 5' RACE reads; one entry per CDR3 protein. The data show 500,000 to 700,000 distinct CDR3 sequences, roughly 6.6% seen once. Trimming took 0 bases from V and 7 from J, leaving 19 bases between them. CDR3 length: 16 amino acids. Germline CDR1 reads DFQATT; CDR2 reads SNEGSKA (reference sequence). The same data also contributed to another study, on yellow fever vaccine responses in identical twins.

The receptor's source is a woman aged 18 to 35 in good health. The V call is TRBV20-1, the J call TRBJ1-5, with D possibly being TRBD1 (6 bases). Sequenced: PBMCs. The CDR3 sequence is CSAREADRRGGQPQHF. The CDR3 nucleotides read TGCAGTGCTAGAGAGGCCGACAGGAGGGGTGGGCAGCCCCAGCATTTT.